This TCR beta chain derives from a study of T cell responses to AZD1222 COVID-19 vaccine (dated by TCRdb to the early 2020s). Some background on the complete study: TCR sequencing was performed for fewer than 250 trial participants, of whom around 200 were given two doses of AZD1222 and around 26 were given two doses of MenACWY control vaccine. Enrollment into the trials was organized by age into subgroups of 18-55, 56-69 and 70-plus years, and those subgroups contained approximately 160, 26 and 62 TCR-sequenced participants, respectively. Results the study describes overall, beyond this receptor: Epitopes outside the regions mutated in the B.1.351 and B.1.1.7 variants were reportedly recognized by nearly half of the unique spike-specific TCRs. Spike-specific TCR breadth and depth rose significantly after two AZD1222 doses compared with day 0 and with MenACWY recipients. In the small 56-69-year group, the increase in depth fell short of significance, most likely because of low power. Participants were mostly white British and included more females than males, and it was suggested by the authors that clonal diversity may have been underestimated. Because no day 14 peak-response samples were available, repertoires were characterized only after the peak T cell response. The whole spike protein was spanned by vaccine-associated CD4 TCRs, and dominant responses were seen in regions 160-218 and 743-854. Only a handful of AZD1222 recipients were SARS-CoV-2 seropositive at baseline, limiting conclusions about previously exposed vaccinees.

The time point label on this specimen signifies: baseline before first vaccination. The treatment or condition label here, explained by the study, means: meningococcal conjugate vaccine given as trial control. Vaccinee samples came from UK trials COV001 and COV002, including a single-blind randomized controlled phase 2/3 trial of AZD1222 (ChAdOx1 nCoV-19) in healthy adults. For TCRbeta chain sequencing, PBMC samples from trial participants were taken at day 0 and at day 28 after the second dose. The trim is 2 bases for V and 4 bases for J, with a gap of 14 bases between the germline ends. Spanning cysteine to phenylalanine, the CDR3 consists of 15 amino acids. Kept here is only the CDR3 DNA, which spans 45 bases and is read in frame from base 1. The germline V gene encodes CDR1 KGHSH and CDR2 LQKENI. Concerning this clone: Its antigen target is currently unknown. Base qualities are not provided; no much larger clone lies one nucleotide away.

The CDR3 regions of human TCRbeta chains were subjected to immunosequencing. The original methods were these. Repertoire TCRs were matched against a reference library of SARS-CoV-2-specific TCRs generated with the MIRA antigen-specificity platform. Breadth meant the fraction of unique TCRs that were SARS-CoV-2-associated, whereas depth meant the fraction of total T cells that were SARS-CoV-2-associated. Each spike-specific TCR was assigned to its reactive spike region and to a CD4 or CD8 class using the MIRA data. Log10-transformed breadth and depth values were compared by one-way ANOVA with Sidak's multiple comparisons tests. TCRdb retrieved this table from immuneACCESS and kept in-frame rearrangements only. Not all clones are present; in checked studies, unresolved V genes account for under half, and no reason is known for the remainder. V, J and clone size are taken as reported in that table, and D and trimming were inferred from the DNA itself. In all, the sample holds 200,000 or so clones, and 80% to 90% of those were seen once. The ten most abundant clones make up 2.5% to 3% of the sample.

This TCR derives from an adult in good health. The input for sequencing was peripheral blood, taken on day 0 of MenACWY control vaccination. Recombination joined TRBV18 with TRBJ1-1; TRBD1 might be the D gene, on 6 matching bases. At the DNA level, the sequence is TGTGCCAGCTCACCAATCGCAGGGGAAAGCACTGAAGCTTTCTTT. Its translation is CASSPIAGESTEAFF.